Detailed here is one TCR beta chain. Its antigen is currently unknown. CDR1 and CDR2 (germline): SGHAT, FQNNGV. V was clipped by 6 bases and J by 2 bases, with 16 bases between them. This CDR3 contains 15 residues. This sample's time point: newly diagnosed GD, antithyroid drugs for less than 3 months. Preparation of the TCR library used RNA extracted from PBMCs. Under American Thyroid Association guidelines, Graves' disease was diagnosed. This sample is part of a study of regulatory T cells in long-lasting Graves disease. The wider study: Freshly diagnosed Graves' patients had used antithyroid drugs for under 3 months. Regarding the study as a whole: What was studied was peripheral blood only, and not thyroid tissue.

For TCR beta, libraries came from iRepertoire HTBI primers and Arm-PCR of CDR3 regions. TCRdb processed the multiplex PCR reads anew with MiXCR; each CDR3 protein has one entry. Of hundreds of thousands of distinct CDR3 sequences listed, around 15% are singletons. The sequence was obtained from a female donor with Graves disease. Sequencing used peripheral blood mononuclear cells (PBMCs), obtained at new diagnosis, from a patient treated with antithyroid drugs. The chain couples TRBV11-2 to TRBJ1-2; no reliable D call. The CDR3 bases are TGTGCCAGCAGTCATGGAACCGGGAGAAACTATGGCTACACCTTC. Translating gives CASSHGTGRNYGYTF.